This T cell receptor (beta chain) was sequenced in a study of tissue T cells after allogeneic stem cell transplantation. General observations from the study: Shared clones across patients were few; motif clustering revealed tissue-specific shared signatures. Blood and spleen captured only part of the tissue TCR repertoire.

About this clone: Its antigen is unknown. Gene names and germline refer to mouse. The read gets to within 1 residue of the CDR3 end, and the germline J gene fills in the rest.

The germline CDR1 and CDR2 sequences are SGHSA and FRNQAP. V lost 1 base, J lost 7 bases, and 1 base lay in between. CDR3 length: 11 residues. Time point meaning: mouse harvest day 7 after allogeneic transplant. The graft held 10^6 splenic CD5+ T cells and 10^7 T-cell-depleted bone marrow cells. Profiled with immunoSEQ multiplex PCR; TCRdb holds only in-frame clones, not every one. The sample lists 6,500 to 9,000 clones; 45% were seen once. V and J are TRBV16 and TRBJ1-4, with D unclear. This receptor was taken from a female BALB/c mouse given C57BL/6 T cells with graft-versus-host disease after an allogeneic hematopoietic cell transplant. The specimen was skin. The covered CDR3 bases are TGTGCAAGCAGCTTAGGCGAAAGATTATTT. Its translation: CASSLGERLF. The full CDR3 reads CASSLGERLFF.